This T cell receptor (beta chain) was sequenced in a study of spatial heterogeneity in lung cancer. About the study: Raw reads showed each unique TCR and UMI combination turning up more than ten times on average.

Individual TCR cDNA molecules each bore their own unique molecular identifier. TCRdb redid the calling of the 5' RACE reads with MiXCR, one entry per CDR3 protein. The table includes some 9,300 distinct CDR3 sequences, around 5.6% detected once. This clonotype was counted at least ten times. Time point indicated: sample taken at primary tumor resection. The donor group consisted of roughly 76 patients who had untreated, early-stage non-small cell lung cancer. Whole RNA, which was extracted from tumor, nontumor lung tissue or frozen PBMC, was sequenced without any cell sorting. The CDR3 runs 10 residues. Trimming pared 5 bases from V and 5 bases from J, leaving 4 bases between. CDR1 and CDR2 from the germline V gene are SQVTM and ANQGSEA.

The sample here was normal lung tissue next to the tumor, taken at surgery. The genes are TRBV29-1 and TRBJ2-1; D uncertain. This clonotype was obtained from a male donor with early-stage non-small cell lung cancer. The CDR3 here is CSVKNNEQFF. CDR3 bases: TGCAGCGTTAAGAACAATGAGCAGTTCTTC.